This T cell receptor beta chain came from a study of memory CD4+ T cells and cytomegalovirus serostatus. The sort gate was single viable CD3+CD4+CD8-CD45RO+ cells for memory CD4+ T cells. Total CD4+ T cells were enriched by CD4 positive selection. The repertoire was sequenced with immunoSEQ multiplex PCR; TCRdb's copy has only in-frame clones and lacks some. The sample has around 40,000 clones; about four fifths are singletons. CDR3 length: 11 amino acids. The germline V gene has CDR1 SEHNR and CDR2 FQNEAQ (reference sequence). V lost 1 base and J 5 bases, leaving 2 bases between the germline ends. The genes are TRBV7-9 and TRBJ1-1; no definite D call. The sample taken for sequencing was memory CD4+ T cells from blood. This sequence was found in an adult in good health and CMV-seronegative. Written as DNA, the CDR3 is TGTGCCAGCAGCTTAGGGACTGAAGCTTTCTTT. It encodes CASSLGTEAFF.